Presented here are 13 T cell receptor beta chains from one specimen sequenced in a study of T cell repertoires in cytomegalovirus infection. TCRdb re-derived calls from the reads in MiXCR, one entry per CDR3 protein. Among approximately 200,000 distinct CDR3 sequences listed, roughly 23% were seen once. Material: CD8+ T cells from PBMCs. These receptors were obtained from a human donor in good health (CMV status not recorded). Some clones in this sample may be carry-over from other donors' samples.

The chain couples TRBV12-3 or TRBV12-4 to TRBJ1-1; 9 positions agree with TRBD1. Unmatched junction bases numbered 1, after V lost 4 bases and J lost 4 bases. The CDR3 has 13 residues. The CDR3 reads CASSWTGATEAFF. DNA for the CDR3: TGTGCCAGCAGTTGGACAGGGGCCACTGAAGCTTTCTTT.

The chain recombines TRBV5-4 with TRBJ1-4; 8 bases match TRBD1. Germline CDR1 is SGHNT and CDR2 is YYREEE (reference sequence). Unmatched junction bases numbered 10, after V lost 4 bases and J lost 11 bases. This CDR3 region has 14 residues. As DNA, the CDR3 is TGTGCCAGCAGCCTTCGGACAGGGAGTAGGAAACTGTTTTTT. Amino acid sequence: CASSLRTGSRKLFF.

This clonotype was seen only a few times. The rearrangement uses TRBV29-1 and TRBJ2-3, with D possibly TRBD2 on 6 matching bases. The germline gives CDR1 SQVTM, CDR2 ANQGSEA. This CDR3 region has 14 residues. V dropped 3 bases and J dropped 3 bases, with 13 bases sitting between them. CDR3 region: CSVDAGPATDTQYF. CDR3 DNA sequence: TGCAGCGTTGATGCGGGACCCGCTACAGATACGCAGTATTTT.

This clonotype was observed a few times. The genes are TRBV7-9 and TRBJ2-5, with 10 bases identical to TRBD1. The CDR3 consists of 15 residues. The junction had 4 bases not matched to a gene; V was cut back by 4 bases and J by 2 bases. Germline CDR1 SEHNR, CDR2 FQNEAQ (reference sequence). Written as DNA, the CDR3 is TGTGCCAGCAGCTCCCCGGGACAGGGGCAAGAGACCCAGTACTTC. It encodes CASSSPGQGQETQYF.

The CDR3 here is CASSLIGWNEQFF. As DNA, the CDR3 is TGTGCCAGCAGCTTAATAGGGTGGAATGAGCAGTTCTTC. The chain has TRBV7-3 and TRBJ2-1; D is unclear. The ends were cut back, 1 base at V and 7 bases at J, with 8 bases in the middle. There are 13 residues in the CDR3. Looked up from germline, CDR1 is SGHTA and CDR2 is FQGTGA.

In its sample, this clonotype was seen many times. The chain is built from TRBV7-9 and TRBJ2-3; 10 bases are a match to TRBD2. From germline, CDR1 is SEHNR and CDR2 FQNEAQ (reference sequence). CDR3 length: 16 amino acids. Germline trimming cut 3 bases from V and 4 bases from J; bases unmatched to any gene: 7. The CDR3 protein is CASSLISGGVADTQYF. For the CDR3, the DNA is TGTGCCAGCAGCTTGATCAGCGGGGGGGTTGCAGATACGCAGTATTTT.

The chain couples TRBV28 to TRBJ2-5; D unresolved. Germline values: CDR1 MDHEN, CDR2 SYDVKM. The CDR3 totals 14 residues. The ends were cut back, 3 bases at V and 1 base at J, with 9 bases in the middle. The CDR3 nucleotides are TGTGCCAGCAGTTTCCAGGCTTTCCAAGAGACCCAGTACTTC. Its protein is CASSFQAFQETQYF. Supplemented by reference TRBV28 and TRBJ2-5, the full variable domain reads DVKVTQSSRYLVKRTGEKVFLECVQDMDHENMFWYRQDPGLGLRLIYFSYDVKMKEKGDIPEGYSVSREKKERFSLILESASTNQTSMYLCASSFQAFQETQYFGPGTRLLVL.

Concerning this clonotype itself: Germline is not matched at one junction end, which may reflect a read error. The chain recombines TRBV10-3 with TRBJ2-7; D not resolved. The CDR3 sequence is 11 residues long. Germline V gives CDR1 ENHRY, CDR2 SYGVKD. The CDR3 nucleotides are TGTGCCGTCAGGAGCTCCTACGAGCAGTACTTC. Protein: CAVRSSYEQYF.

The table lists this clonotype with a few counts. The CDR3 DNA reads as TGCGCCAGCAGCCGGGCAGGGAGAACAGATACGCAGTATTTT. This encodes CASSRAGRTDTQYF. The rearrangement joins TRBV4-1 to TRBJ2-3; TRBD1 or TRBD2 may be the D gene (5 bases each). CDR1 and CDR2 (germline): MGHRA, YSYEKL. V was cut by 4 bases and J by 3 bases, with 11 bases left in between. The CDR3 is 14 amino acids.

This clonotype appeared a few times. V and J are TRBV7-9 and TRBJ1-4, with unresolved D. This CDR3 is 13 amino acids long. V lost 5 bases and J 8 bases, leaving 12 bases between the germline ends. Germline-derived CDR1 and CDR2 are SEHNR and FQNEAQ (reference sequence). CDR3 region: CASSPPSGEKLFF. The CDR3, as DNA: TGTGCCAGCAGCCCACCCTCGGGGGAAAAACTGTTTTTT. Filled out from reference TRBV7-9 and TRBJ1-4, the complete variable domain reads DTGVSQNPRHKITKRGQNVTFRCDPISEHNRLYWYRQTLGQGPEFLTYFQNEAQLEKSRLLSDRFSAERPKGSFSTLEIQRTEQGDSAMYLCASSPPSGEKLFFGSGTQLSVL.

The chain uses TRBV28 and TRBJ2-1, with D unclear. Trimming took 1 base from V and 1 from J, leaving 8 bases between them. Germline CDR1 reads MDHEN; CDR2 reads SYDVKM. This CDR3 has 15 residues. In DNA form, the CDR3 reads TGTGCCAGCAGTTTATTACTCAAATCCTACAATGAGCAGTTCTTC. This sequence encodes CASSLLLKSYNEQFF.

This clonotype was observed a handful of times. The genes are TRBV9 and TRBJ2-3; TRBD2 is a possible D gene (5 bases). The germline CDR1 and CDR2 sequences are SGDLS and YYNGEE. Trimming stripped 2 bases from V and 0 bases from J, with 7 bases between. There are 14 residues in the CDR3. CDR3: CASSVGGSTDTQYF. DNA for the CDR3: TGTGCCAGCAGCGTCGGCGGGAGCACAGATACGCAGTATTTT.

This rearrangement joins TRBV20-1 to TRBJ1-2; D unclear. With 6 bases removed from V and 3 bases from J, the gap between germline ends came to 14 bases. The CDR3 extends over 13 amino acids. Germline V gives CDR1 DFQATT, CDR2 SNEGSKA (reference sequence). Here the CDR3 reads CSASSPEDYGYTF. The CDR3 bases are TGCAGTGCCTCCAGTCCGGAAGACTATGGCTACACCTTC.